Below are 6 T cell receptor beta chains sequenced from a single sample in a study of blood T cell repertoires in COVID-19 (TCRdb year 2020). The method was the immunoSEQ multiplex PCR assay. TCRdb mirrors the immuneACCESS table, restricted to in-frame sequences. Some clones are absent from its copies; in checked studies, under half trace to an unresolved V gene, and the reason for the others is unknown. This sample comprises around 250,000 clones, roughly 85% of them detected only once. The ten largest clones take up over 7.5% of the sample. Specimen: PBMCs or T cells enriched from blood (not recorded which). Source of these receptors: a woman between 50 and 59 years old with acute COVID-19.

The rearrangement uses TRBV6-5 and TRBJ1-1; maybe TRBD1 (5 bases). Trimming took off 6 bases at V and 5 bases at J, with 13 bases between the two ends. The CDR3 covers 13 residues. Per germline, CDR1 MNHEY and CDR2 SVGAGI. The CDR3 nucleotides are TGTGCCAGCAGGCCCAGGGAAGGGACTGAAGCTTTCTTT. Residues: CASRPREGTEAFF.

The V and J genes are TRBV5-3 and TRBJ1-5, with 10 bases aligning to TRBD1. TRBV5-3 is known as an ORF, though its function is uncertain. The CDR3 is made up of 20 amino acids. The ends lost 4 bases at V and 2 bases at J; junction bases unmatched: 18. CDR3 nucleotide sequence: TGTGCCAGAAGCCGGCGGGCCGGGACAGGGGTCGTGATCGGCAATCAGCCCCAGCATTTT. It translates to CARSRRAGTGVVIGNQPQHF.

This sequence joins TRBV2 and TRBJ2-1; the D gene is possibly TRBD2 (6 bases). V lost 6 bases to trimming and J lost 9 bases, with 12 bases between them. Germline-derived CDR1 and CDR2 are SNHLY and FYNNEI. The CDR3 is 12 amino acids. The CDR3 nucleotides are TGTGCCAGCAGGATGGAGACTAGTGAGCAGTTCTTC. This gives the protein CASRMETSEQFF.

The chain employs TRBV18 and TRBJ1-1; D ambiguous. The CDR3 totals 15 residues. V was pared by 2 bases and J by 4 bases, with 14 bases between. CDR1 and CDR2 (germline): KGHSH, LQKENI. The CDR3 region has the DNA TGTGCCAGCTCACCAACGAACGAGGTATCCACTGAAGCTTTCTTT. It encodes CASSPTNEVSTEAFF.

The rearrangement uses TRBV4-3 and TRBJ2-7, with a weak D call TRBD1 (6 bases). Trimming took off 0 bases at V and 4 bases at J, with 16 bases between the two ends. From germline, CDR1 is LGHNA and CDR2 YSLEER. The CDR3 spans 16 residues. The CDR3 sequence is CASSQDQRGWEYEQYF. The CDR3 DNA sequence: TGCGCCAGCAGCCAAGATCAGAGGGGGTGGGAGTACGAGCAGTACTTC.

The chain couples TRBV7-6 to TRBJ2-3; D unresolved. The CDR3 extends over 15 amino acids. V was cut by 2 bases and J by 6 bases, with 15 bases left in between. CDR1 and CDR2 (germline): SGHVS, FNYEAQ. The CDR3, as DNA: TGTGCCAGCAGCTTAACTACCACGCACACGGATACGCAGTATTTT. This encodes CASSLTTTHTDTQYF.